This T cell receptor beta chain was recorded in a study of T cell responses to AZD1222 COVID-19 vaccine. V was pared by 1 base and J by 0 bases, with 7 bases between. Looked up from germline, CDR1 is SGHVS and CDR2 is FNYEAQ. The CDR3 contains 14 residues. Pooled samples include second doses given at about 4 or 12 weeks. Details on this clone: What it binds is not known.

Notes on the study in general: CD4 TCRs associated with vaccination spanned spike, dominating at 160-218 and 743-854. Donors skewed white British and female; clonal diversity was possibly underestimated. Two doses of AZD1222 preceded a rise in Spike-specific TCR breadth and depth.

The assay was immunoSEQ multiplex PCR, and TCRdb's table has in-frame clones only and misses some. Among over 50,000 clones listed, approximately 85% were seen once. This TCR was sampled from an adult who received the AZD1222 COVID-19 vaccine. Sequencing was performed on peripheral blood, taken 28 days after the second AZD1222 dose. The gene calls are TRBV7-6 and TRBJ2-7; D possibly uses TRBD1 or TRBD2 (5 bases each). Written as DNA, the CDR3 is TGTGCCAGCAGCTTAGGAGGGGCCTCCTACGAGCAGTACTTC. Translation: CASSLGGASYEQYF.